A single sample gave rise to the 17 T cell receptor beta chains below, sequenced in a study of blood T cells in healthy people across ages. Next came a second PCR, run for about 6 to 12 cycles, which used a sample-barcoded 5' primer along with a J-beta primer mix. One entry per CDR3 protein results from TCRdb running MiXCR on the 5' RACE reads. The table has roughly 730,000 distinct CDR3 sequences, approximately 60% seen once. Sequenced sample: blood. Receptors originate from a man aged 35-49 years in good health.

The V gene is TRBV7-2, the J gene TRBJ2-5; D might be TRBD2 (6 bases). This CDR3 has 14 residues. Per germline, CDR1 SGHTA and CDR2 FQGNSA. The V end was cut by 4 bases, the J end by 5 bases, with 14 bases between. The DNA for the CDR3 is TGTGCCAGCAGCTCCAGCGGGTCGTGGGAGACCCAGTACTTC. Translating gives CASSSSGSWETQYF.

The rearrangement uses TRBV28 and TRBJ2-7; D gene uncertain. Germline V gives CDR1 MDHEN, CDR2 SYDVKM. V gave up 6 bases and J gave up 4 bases, with 16 bases separating them. This CDR3 is 14 amino acids long. CDR3 bases: TGTGCCAGCAGGCGAAAAAGGGTTGGTTACGAGCAGTACTTC. The encoded protein is CASRRKRVGYEQYF.

The sample holds a few counts of this clonotype. V gene TRBV7-2 combines with J gene TRBJ2-5; TRBD1 agrees at 9 bases. Germline V gene data show CDR1 as SGHTA and CDR2 as FQGNSA. This CDR3 has 15 amino acids. The V and J ends lost 2 bases and 5 bases, in that order; junction bases with no gene match: 6. CDR3 residues: CASSLRNRGQETQYF. The CDR3 nucleotides read TGTGCCAGCAGCTTAAGAAACAGGGGGCAGGAGACCCAGTACTTC. The whole variable domain, remainder taken from reference TRBV7-2 and TRBJ2-5, is GAGVSQSPSNKVTEKGKDVELRCDPISGHTALYWYRQSLGQGLEFLIYFQGNSAPDKSGLPSDRFSAERTGGSVSTLTIQRTQQEDSAVYLCASSLRNRGQETQYFGPGTRLLVL.

V gene TRBV7-8 combines with J gene TRBJ2-1; D may be TRBD2 (7 bases). CDR1 and CDR2 from the germline V gene are SGHVS and FQNEAQ. The CDR3 contains 16 residues. Trimming cost V 6 bases and J 1 base, with 16 bases left between them. The CDR3 sequence is CASSSTGGASYNEQFF. The CDR3 DNA reads TGTGCCAGCAGTTCGACGGGGGGCGCATCCTACAATGAGCAGTTCTTC. Full variable domain (missing parts from reference TRBV7-8 and TRBJ2-1): GAGVSQSPRYKVAKRGQDVALRCDPISGHVSLFWYQQALGQGPEFLTYFQNEAQLDKSGLPSDRFFAERPEGSVSTLKIQRTQQEDSAVYLCASSSTGGASYNEQFFGPGTRLTVL.

This clonotype was seen a handful of times. The gene calls are TRBV15 and TRBJ1-5; no definite D call. Trimming took off 6 bases at V and 3 bases at J, with 15 bases between the two ends. This CDR3 has 15 residues. Germline V gene lookup returns CDR1 LNHNV and CDR2 YYDKDF (reference sequence). Here the CDR3 DNA reads TGTGCCACCAGGGACGTGAGGGTTGACAATCAGCCCCAGCATTTT. Protein sequence: CATRDVRVDNQPQHF.

The chain employs TRBV20-1 and TRBJ2-1; TRBD2 matches 10 bases. After removal of 1 base from V and 1 base from J, the junction contained 7 bases not matched to a gene. The CDR3 runs to 17 residues. CDR1 and CDR2 (germline): DFQATT, SNEGSKA (reference sequence). The DNA of the CDR3 is TGCAGTGCTAGAGGTGACTTACTAGCGGGGTCCTACAATGAGCAGTTCTTC. Protein product: CSARGDLLAGSYNEQFF.

This clonotype was detected a few times. The chain employs TRBV20-1 and TRBJ2-1, with TRBD2 matching over 9 bases. The CDR3 has 16 amino acids. Germline assignment: CDR1 DFQATT and CDR2 SNEGSKA (reference sequence). The V gene end was trimmed by 0 bases and the J gene end by 6 bases; junction bases not matched to a gene: 9. The DNA of the CDR3 is TGCAGTGCTAGAGATCTGGCGGGGGGGCAACGCAATGAGCAGTTCTTC. The encoded protein is CSARDLAGGQRNEQFF.

The chain carries TRBV10-3 and TRBJ1-1; TRBD1 matches at 7 bases. The germline V gene has CDR1 ENHRY and CDR2 SYGVKD. CDR3 size: 15 residues. The V segment lost 3 bases and the J segment 4 bases; nucleotides outside the gene matches: 8. CDR3 DNA sequence: TGTGCCATCAGTGATTCCCCGGGACAGAGCACTGAAGCTTTCTTT. Translation gives CAISDSPGQSTEAFF.

The V gene is TRBV20-1, the J gene TRBJ2-7; TRBD1 might be the D (5 bases). From germline, CDR1 is DFQATT and CDR2 SNEGSKA (reference sequence). The CDR3 sequence is 12 residues long. With 1 base removed from V and 3 bases from J, the gap between germline ends came to 7 bases. The CDR3: CSARGRVYEQYF. The CDR3 DNA follows: TGCAGTGCTAGAGGCAGGGTCTACGAGCAGTACTTC.

The chain carries TRBV20-1 and TRBJ2-1; D remains ambiguous. Germline CDR1 is DFQATT and CDR2 is SNEGSKA (reference sequence). The CDR3 runs to 14 residues. CDR3: CSASNQESYNEQFF. In DNA form, the CDR3 reads TGCAGCGCCTCAAACCAAGAGTCCTACAATGAGCAGTTCTTC.

This chain uses TRBV4-3 with TRBJ2-5; no clear D. Germline CDR1 LGHNA, CDR2 YSLEER. This CDR3 is 14 amino acids long. Between the trimmed V and J ends, which lost 0 bases and 2 bases, there was a span of 7 bases. In DNA form, the CDR3 reads TGCGCCAGCAGCCAAGACCACAGACAAGAGACCCAGTACTTC. Translated: CASSQDHRQETQYF.

The chain uses TRBV12-3 or TRBV12-4 and TRBJ2-5; D is possibly TRBD2 (5 bases). The V end lost 4 bases, the J end lost 5 bases, and 14 bases lay between the germline ends. CDR3 length: 14 amino acids. The CDR3 DNA sequence: TGTGCCAGCAGTTCCACCGAGGGTGGGGAGACCCAGTACTTC. Amino acids: CASSSTEGGETQYF.

In its sample, this clonotype was seen a few times. This sequence joins TRBV6-5 and TRBJ1-2; 8 bases are a match to TRBD1. The CDR3 spans 14 residues. After removal of 6 bases from V and 2 bases from J, the junction contained 5 bases not matched to a gene. The germline gives CDR1 MNHEY, CDR2 SVGAGI. DNA for the CDR3: TGTGCCAGCAGGGACAGGGACGGCAACTATGGCTACACCTTC. Translated: CASRDRDGNYGYTF.

This clonotype was counted between two and nine times. The J gene is TRBJ2-6, the V gene TRBV10-3; possibly TRBD1 for D (6 bases). From germline, CDR1 is ENHRY and CDR2 SYGVKD. Trimming cost V 0 bases and J 0 bases, with 12 bases left between them. The CDR3 loop spans 18 amino acids. The CDR3 region is CAISESPGEYSGANVLTF. The CDR3 DNA sequence: TGTGCCATCAGTGAGTCTCCAGGGGAGTACTCTGGGGCCAACGTCCTGACTTTC.

This clonotype has a single count. The chain combines TRBV5-5 with TRBJ2-1, with D perhaps matching TRBD2 (6 bases). The CDR3 loop spans 12 amino acids. V was shortened by 5 bases and J by 9 bases, with 12 bases between the two germline ends. Germline-derived CDR1 and CDR2 are SGHKS and YYEKEE (reference sequence). CDR3 amino acids: CASRPVGGEQFF. Here the CDR3 DNA reads TGTGCCAGCAGACCCGTCGGGGGTGAGCAGTTCTTC.

This clonotype appeared a single time. The chain employs TRBV12-3 or TRBV12-4 and TRBJ2-2; D tentatively fits TRBD1 or TRBD2 (6 bases each). The V and J ends lost 8 bases and 6 bases respectively, with 13 bases between them. This CDR3 contains 13 residues. Here the CDR3 DNA reads TGTGCCAGCCTTCACGGGGGCCCCGGGGAGCTGTTTTTT. Its translation is CASLHGGPGELFF.

The J gene is TRBJ2-5, the V gene TRBV6-2 or TRBV6-3; 10 positions match TRBD2. Looked up from germline, CDR1 is MNHEY and CDR2 is SVGEGT. The ends lost 4 bases at V and 0 bases at J; junction bases unmatched: 5. The CDR3 extends over 16 amino acids. The CDR3 region has the DNA TGTGCCAGCAGTTTACCGGGACTAGCGAACCAAGAGACCCAGTACTTC. Protein: CASSLPGLANQETQYF.